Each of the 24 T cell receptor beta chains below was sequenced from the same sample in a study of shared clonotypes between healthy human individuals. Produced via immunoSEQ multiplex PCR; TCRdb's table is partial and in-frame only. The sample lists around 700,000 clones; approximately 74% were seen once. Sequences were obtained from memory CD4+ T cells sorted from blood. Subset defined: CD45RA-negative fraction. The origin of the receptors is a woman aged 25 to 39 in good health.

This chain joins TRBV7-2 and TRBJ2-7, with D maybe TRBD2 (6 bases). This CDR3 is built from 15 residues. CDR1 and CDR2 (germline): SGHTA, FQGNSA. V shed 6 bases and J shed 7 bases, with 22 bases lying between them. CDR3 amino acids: CASSSTFAGRAEQYF. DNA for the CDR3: TGTGCCAGCAGTTCCACCTTCGCGGGGCGGGCGGAGCAGTACTTC.

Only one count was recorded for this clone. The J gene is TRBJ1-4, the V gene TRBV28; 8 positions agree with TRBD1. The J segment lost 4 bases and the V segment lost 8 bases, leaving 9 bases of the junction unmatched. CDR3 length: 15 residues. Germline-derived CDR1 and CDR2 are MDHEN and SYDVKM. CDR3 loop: CASASPTGVNEKLFF. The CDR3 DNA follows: TGTGCCAGCGCGTCGCCGACAGGGGTTAATGAAAAACTGTTTTTT.

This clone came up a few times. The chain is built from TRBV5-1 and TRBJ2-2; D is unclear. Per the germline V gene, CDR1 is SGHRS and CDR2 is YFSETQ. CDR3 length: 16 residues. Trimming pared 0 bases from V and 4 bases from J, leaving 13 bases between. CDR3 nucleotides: TGCGCCAGCAGCTTGGCCGAACTGTCGCTCACCGGGGAGCTGTTTTTT. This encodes CASSLAELSLTGELFF.

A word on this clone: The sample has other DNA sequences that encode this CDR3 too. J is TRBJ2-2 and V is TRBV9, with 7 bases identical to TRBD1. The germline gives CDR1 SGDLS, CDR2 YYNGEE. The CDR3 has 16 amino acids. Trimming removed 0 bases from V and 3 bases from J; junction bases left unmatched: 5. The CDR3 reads CASSVGGGADTGELFF. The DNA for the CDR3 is TGTGCCAGCAGCGTAGGAGGGGGCGCCGACACCGGGGAGCTGTTTTTT.

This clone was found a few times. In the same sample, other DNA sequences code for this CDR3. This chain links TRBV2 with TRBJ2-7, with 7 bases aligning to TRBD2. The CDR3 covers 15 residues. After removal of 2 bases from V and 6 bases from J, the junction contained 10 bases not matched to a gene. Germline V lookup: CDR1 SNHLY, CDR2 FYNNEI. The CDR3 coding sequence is TGTGCCAGCAGTGAATTAGGCGGGGGATACGGCGAGCAGTACTTC. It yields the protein CASSELGGGYGEQYF.

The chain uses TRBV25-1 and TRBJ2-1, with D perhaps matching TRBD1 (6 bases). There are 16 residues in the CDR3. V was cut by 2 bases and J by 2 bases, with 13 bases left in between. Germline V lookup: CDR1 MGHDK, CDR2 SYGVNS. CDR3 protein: CASSEKGWTAYNEQFF. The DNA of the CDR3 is TGTGCCAGCAGTGAAAAGGGGTGGACAGCCTACAATGAGCAGTTCTTC.

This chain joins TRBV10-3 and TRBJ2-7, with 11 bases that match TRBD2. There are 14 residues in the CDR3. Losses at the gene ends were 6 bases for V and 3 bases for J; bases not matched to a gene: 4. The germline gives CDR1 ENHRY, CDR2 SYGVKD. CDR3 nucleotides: TGTGCCATCAGAAAGACTAGCGGGAACTACGAGCAGTACTTC. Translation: CAIRKTSGNYEQYF.

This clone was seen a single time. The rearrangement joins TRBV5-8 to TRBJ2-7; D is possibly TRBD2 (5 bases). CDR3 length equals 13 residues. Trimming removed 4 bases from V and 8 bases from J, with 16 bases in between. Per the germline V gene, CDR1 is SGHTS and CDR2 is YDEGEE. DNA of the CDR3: TGTGCCAGCAGCCAAGGAGGAGTTTTTCAGCAGTACTTC. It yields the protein CASSQGGVFQQYF.

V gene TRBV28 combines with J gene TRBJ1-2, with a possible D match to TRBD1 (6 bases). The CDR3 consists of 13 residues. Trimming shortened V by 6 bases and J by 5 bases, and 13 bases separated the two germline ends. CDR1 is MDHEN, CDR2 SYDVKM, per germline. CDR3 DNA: TGTGCCAGCAGCCCAGGGGACCTTTATGGCTACACCTTC. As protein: CASSPGDLYGYTF.

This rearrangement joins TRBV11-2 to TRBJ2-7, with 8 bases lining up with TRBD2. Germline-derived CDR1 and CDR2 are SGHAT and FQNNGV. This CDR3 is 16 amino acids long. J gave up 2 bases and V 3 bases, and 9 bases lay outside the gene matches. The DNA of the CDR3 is TGTGCCAGCAGCTTCGTGTGGCGGGGGGAAGCCTACGAGCAGTACTTC. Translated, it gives CASSFVWRGEAYEQYF.

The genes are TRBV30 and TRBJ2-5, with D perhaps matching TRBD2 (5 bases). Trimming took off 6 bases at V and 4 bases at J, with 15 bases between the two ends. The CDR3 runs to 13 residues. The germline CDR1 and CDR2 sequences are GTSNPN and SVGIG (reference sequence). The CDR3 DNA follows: TGTGCCTGCCTCTATGAAGGGAGAGAGACCCAGTACTTC. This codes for CACLYEGRETQYF.

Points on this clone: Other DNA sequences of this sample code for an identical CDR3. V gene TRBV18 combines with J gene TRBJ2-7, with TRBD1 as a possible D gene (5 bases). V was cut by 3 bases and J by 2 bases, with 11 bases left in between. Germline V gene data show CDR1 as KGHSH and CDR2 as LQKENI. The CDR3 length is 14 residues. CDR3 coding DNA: TGTGCCAGCTCACCTCGGCAGGGTACCTACGAGCAGTACTTC. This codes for CASSPRQGTYEQYF. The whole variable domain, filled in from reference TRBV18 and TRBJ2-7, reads NAGVMQNPRHLVRRRGQEARLRCSPMKGHSHVYWYRQLPEEGLKFMVYLQKENIIDESGMPKERFSAEFPKEGPSILRIQQVVRGDSAAYFCASSPRQGTYEQYFGPGTRLTVT.

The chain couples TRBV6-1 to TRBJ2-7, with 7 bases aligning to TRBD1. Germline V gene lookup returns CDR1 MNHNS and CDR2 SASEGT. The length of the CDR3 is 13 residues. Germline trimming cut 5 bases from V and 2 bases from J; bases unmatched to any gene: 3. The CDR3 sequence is CASSRGQTYEQYF. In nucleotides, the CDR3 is TGTGCCAGCAGTCGGGGACAGACCTACGAGCAGTACTTC.

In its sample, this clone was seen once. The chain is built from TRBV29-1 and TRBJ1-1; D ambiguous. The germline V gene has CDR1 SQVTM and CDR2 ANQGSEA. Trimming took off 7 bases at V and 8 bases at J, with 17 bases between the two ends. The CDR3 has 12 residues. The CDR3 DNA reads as TGCAGCGCAACTAGAGACACCCCCGAAGCTTTCTTT. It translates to CSATRDTPEAFF.

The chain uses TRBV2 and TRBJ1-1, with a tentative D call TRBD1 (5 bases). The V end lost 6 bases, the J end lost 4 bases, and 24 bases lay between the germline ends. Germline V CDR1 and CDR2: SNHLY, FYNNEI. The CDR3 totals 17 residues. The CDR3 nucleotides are TGTGCCAGCAGGTGGGCAGGTCTTGGGCCTGGGGGCACTGAAGCTTTCTTT. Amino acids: CASRWAGLGPGGTEAFF.

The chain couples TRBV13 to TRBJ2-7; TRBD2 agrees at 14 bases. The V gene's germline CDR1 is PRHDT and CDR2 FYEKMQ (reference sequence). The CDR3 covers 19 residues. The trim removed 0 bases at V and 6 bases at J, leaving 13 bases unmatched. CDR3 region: CASSLGLIRGLAGGAEQYF. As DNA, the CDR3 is TGTGCCAGCAGCTTAGGCCTAATTCGTGGACTAGCGGGAGGTGCCGAGCAGTACTTC.

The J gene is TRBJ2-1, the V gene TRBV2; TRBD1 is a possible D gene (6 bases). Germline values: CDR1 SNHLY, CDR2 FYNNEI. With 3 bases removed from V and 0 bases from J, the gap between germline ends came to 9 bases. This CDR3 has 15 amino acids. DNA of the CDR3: TGTGCCAGCAGTGACTGGGACACCTCCTACAATGAGCAGTTCTTC. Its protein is CASSDWDTSYNEQFF.

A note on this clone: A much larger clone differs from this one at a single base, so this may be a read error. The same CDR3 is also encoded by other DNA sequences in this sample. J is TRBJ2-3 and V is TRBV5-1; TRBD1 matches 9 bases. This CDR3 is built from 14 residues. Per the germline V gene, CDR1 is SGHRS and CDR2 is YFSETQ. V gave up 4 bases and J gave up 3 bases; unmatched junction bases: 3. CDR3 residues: CASSPGQGTDTQYF. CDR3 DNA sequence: TGCGCCAGCAGCCCGGGACAGGGAACAGATACGCAGTATTTT. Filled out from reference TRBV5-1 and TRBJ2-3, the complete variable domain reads KAGVTQTPRYLIKTRGQQVTLSCSPISGHRSVSWYQQTPGQGLQFLFEYFSETQRNKGNFPGRFSGRQFSNSRSEMNVSTLELGDSALYLCASSPGQGTDTQYFGPGTRLTVL.

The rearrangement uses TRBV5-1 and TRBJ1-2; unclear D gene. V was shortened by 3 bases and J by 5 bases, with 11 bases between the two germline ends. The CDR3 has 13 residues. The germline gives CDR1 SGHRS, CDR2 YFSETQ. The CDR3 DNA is TGCGCCAGCAGCTCGGACGGACGGTATGGCTACACCTTC. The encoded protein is CASSSDGRYGYTF.

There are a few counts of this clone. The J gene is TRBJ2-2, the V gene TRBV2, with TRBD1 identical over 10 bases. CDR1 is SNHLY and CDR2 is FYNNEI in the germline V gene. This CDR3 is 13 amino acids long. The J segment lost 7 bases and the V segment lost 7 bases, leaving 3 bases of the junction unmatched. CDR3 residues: CASNDRGRGELFF. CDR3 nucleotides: TGTGCCAGCAATGACAGGGGGCGCGGGGAGCTGTTTTTT. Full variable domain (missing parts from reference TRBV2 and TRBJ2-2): EPEVTQTPSHQVTQMGQEVILRCVPISNHLYFYWYRQILGQKVEFLVSFYNNEISEKSEIFDDQFSVERPDGSNFTLKIRSTKLEDSAMYFCASNDRGRGELFFGEGSRLTVL.

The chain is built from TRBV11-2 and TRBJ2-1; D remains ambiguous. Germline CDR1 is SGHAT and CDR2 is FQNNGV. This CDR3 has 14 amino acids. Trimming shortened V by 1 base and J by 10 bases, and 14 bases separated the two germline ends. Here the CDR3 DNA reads TGTGCCAGCAGCTTAGGATCCCTAACGGAGGAGCAGTTCTTC. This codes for CASSLGSLTEEQFF.

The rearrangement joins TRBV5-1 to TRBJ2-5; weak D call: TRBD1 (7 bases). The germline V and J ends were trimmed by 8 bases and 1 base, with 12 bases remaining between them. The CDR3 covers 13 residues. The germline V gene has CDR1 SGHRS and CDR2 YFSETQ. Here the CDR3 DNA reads TGCGCCAGTCGCGGGGACAGCCAAGAGACCCAGTACTTC. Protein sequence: CASRGDSQETQYF.

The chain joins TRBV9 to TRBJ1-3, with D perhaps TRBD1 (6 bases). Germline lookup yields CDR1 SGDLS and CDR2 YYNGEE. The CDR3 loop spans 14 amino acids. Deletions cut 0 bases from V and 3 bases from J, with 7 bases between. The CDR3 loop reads CASSVEGDGNTIYF. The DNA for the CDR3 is TGTGCCAGCAGCGTAGAGGGGGATGGAAACACCATATATTTT.

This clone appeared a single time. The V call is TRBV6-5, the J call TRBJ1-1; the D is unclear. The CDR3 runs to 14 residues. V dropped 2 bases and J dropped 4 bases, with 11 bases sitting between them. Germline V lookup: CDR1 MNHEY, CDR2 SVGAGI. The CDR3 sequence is CASSYNSGSTEAFF. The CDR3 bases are TGTGCCAGCAGTTACAATTCGGGGTCCACTGAAGCTTTCTTT.